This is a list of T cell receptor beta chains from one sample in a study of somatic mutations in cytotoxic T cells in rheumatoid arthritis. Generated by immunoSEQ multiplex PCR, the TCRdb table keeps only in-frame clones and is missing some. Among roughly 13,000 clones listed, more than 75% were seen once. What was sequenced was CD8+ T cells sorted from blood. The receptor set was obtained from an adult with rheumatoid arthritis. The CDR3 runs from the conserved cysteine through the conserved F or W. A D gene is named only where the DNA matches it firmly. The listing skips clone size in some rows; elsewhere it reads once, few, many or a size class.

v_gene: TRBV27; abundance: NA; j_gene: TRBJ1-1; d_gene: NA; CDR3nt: TGTGCCAGCAGTTTCGGGGGCGGGGGCACTGAAGCTTTCTTT; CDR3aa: CASSFGGGGTEAFF
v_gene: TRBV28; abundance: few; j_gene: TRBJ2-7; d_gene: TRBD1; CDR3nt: TGTGCCAGCAGTTCCCGACAGGGGCGGTTCGGCTACGAGCAGTACTTC; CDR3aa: CASSSRQGRFGYEQYF
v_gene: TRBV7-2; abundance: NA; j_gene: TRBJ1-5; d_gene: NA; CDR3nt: TGTGCCAGCAGCTTAGGGGGCGGCAATCAGCCCCAGCATTTT; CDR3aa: CASSLGGGNQPQHF
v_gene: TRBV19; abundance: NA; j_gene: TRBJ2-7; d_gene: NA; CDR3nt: TGTGCCAGTAGTATCGTCGGGAGCTCCTACGAGCAGTACTTC; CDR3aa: CASSIVGSSYEQYF
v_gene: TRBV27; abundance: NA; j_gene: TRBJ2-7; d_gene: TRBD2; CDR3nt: TGTGCCAGTTCTACGGGGGGGGCCTACGAGCAGTACTTC; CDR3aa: CASSTGGAYEQYF
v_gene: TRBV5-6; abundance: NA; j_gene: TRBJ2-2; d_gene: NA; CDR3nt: TGTGCCAGCAGCTTAACACAGCTGGGGAACACCGGGGAGCTGTTTTTT; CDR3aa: CASSLTQLGNTGELFF
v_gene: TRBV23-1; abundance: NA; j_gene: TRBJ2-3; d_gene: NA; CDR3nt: TGCGCCAGCAGTCACCCCGTTCGAGGGACACAAACAGATACGCAGTATTTT; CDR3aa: CASSHPVRGTQTDTQYF
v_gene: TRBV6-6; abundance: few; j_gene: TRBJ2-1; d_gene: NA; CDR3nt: TGTGCCAGCAGTTACCCCAGGAGGGGTGGCAATGAGCAGTTCTTC; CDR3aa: CASSYPRRGGNEQFF
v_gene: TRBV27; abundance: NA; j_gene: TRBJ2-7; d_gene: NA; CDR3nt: TGTGCCAGCAGTTTAAGCCAGGGTAAACCCTACGAGCAGTACTTC; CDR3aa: CASSLSQGKPYEQYF
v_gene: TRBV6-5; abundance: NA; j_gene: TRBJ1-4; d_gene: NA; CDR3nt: TGTGCCAGCAGTTACGGCCGGACGATGGAAAAACTGTTTTTT; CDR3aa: CASSYGRTMEKLFF
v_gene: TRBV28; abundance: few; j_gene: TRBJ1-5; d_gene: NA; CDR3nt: TGTGCCAGCACCCTAGGAATAGTTCAGCCCCAGCATTTT; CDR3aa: CASTLGIVQPQHF
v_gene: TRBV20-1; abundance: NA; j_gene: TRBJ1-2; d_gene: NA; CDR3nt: TGCAGTGCTAGTATACAAGGTGGCTACACCTTC; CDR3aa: CSASIQGGYTF
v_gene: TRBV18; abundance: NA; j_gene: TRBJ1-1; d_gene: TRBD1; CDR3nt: TGTGCCAGCTCACCAACAGGACAGGGGAACACTGAAGCTTTCTTT; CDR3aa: CASSPTGQGNTEAFF
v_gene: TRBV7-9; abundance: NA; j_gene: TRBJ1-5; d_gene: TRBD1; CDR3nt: TGTGCCAGCAGTTTGGACAGGCCAGATCAGCCCCAGCATTTT; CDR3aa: CASSLDRPDQPQHF
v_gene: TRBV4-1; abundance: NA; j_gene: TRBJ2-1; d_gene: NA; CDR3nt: TGCGCCAGCAGCCAGAGCTCCGGGACTCCCGGTATCCAGTTCTTC; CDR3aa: CASSQSSGTPGIQFF
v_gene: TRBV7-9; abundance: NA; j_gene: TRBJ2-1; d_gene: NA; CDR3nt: TGTGCCAGCAGCTTTCGACCAACGCAGTTCTTC; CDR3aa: CASSFRPTQFF
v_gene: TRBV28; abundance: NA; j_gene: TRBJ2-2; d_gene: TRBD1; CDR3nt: TGTGCCAGCAGACCCGGGACAGGGGACACCGGGGAGCTGTTTTTT; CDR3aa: CASRPGTGDTGELFF
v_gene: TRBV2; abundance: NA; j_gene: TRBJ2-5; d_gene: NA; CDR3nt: TGTGCCACCGCAGGATGGGGTACCTTACAAGAGACCCAGTACTTC; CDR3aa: CATAGWGTLQETQYF
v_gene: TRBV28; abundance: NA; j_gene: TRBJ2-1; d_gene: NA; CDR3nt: TGTGCCAGCAGCACCTCGGCCTCGGGGGAGTACAATGAGCAGTTCTTC; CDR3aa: CASSTSASGEYNEQFF
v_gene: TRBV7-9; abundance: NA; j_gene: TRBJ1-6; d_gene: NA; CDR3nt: TGTGCCAGCAGCCCCCCCCAGGGCGATAATTCACCCCTCCACTTT; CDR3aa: CASSPPQGDNSPLHF
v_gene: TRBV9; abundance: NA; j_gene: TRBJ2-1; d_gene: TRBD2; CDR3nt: TGTGCCAGCAGCTCAGGGACTAGCGGGGGTTACAATGAGCAGTTCTTC; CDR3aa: CASSSGTSGGYNEQFF
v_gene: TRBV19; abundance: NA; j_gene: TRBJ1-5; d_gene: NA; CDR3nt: TGTGCCGGGTCCCATACAGCGAATCAGCCCCAGCATTTT; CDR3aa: CAGSHTANQPQHF
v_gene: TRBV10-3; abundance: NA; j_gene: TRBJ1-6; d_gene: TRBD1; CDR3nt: TGTGCCATACAAACAGGGGGCGGTTCACCCCTCCACTTT; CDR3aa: CAIQTGGGSPLHF
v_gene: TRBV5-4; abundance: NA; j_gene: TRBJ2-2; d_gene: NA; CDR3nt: TGTGCCAGCAGCGGCACCGGGGAGCTGTTTTTT; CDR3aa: CASSGTGELFF
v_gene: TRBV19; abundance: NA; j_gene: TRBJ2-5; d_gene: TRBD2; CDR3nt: TGTGCCAGTAGTATAAATACGGGAGGCCTTCCCGCGGGGACCCAGTACTTC; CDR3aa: CASSINTGGLPAGTQYF
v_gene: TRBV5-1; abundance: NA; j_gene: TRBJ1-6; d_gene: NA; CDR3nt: TGCGCCAGCAGCCAGGACAGAAGCAGGGCTAATAATTCACCCCTCCACTTT; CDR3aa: CASSQDRSRANNSPLHF
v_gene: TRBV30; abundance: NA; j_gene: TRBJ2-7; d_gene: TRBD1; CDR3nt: TGTGCCTGGGGCTCAGGGGGCAGTGAGCAGTACTTC; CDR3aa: CAWGSGGSEQYF
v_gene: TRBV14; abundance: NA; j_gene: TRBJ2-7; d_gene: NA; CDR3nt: TGTGCCAGCAGCCAAGATCTAGTCGGCTCCTACGAGCAGTACTTC; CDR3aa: CASSQDLVGSYEQYF
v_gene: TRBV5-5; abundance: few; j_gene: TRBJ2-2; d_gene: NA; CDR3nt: TGTGCCAGCAGCTTTCCGAGCGGGGAGCTGTTTTTT; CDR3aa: CASSFPSGELFF
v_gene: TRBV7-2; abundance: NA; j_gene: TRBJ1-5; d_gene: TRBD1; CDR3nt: TGTGCCAGCAGCTCTTCGGACAGGGGCGGGCTAGGCAATCAGCCCCAGCATTTT; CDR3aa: CASSSSDRGGLGNQPQHF
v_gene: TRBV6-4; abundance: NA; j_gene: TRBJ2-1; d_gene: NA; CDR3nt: TGTGCCAGCAGCGCCCGGGACAACTCCTACAATGAGCAGTTCTTC; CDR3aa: CASSARDNSYNEQFF
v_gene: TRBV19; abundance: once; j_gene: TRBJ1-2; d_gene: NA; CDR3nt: TGTGCCAGTAGTACAGGGACGGAGATCTATGGCTACACCTTC; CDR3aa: CASSTGTEIYGYTF
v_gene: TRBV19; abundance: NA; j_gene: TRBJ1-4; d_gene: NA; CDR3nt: TGTGCCAGTAGTAAATGGACAGTTTCAACTAATGAAAAACTGTTTTTT; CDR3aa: CASSKWTVSTNEKLFF
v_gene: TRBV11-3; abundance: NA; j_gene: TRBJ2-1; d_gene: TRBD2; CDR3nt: TGTGCCAGCAGCTTGTCTAGCGGGTATCCCTACAATGAGCAGTTCTTC; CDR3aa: CASSLSSGYPYNEQFF
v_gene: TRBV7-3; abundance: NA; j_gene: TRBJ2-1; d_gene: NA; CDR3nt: TGTGCCAGCAGCAACGGTGGAGGCTATGAGCAGTTCTTC; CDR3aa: CASSNGGGYEQFF
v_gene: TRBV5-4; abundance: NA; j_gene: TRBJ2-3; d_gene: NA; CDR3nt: TGTGCCAGCAGCCTCACAGATACGCAGTATTTT; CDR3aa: CASSLTDTQYF
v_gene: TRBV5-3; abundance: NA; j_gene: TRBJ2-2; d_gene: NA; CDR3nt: TGTGCCAGAAGCGAAATTCCGAAGACACTGTGGCGCACCGGGGAGCTGTTTTTT; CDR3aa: CARSEIPKTLWRTGELFF
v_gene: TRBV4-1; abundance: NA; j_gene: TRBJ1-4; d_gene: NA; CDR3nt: TGCGCCAGCAGCCCTATCCGGGGGACTGAAAAACTGTTTTTT; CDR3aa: CASSPIRGTEKLFF
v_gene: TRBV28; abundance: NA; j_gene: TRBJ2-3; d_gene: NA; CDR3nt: TGTGCCAGCAGTTTATTATTAGCGGTAAAAAGTACAGATACGCAGTATTTT; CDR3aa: CASSLLLAVKSTDTQYF
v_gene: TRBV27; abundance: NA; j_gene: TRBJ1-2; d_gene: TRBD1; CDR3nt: TGTGCCAGCGCTCTAACAGGGGGCTTACCAAACTATGGCTACACCTTC; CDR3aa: CASALTGGLPNYGYTF
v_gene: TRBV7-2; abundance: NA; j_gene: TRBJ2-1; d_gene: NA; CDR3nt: TGTGCCAGCAGCCTCCCACAGGGACAGCAGTTCTTC; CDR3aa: CASSLPQGQQFF
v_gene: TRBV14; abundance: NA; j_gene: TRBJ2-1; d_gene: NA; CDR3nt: TGTGCCAGCAGCCAAGATGTGAACCCAGATGAGCAGTTCTTC; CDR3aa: CASSQDVNPDEQFF
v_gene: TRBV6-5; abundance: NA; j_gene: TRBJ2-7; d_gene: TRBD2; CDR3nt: TGTGCCAGCAGTTACTCGACTAGCGGGGGAGACCAGTACTTC; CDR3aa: CASSYSTSGGDQYF
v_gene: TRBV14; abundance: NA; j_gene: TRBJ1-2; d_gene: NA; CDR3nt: TGTGCCAGCAGCAAGGGCGGGGGGGCCTACTATGGCTACACCTTC; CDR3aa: CASSKGGGAYYGYTF
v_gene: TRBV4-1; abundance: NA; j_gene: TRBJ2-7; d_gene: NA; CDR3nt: TGCGCCAGCAGCCATACGCCTAACAGGGATTCCTACGAGCAGTACTTC; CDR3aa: CASSHTPNRDSYEQYF
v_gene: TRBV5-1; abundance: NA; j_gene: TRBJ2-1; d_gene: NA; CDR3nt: TGCGCCAGCAGCTTGCATAGCATGAATGAGCAGTTCTTC; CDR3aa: CASSLHSMNEQFF
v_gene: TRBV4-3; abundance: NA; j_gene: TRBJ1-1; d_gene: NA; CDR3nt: TGCGCCAGCAGCCGGGGACATAGAAAGAACACTGAAGCTTTCTTT; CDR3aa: CASSRGHRKNTEAFF
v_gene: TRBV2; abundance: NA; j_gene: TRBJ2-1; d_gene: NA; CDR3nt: TGTGCCAGCCCCCCCCATAGTGGGAGTTACAATGAGCAGTTCTTC; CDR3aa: CASPPHSGSYNEQFF
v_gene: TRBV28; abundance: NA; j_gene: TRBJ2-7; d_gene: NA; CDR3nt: TGTGCCAGCAAAGAGGCGGCCAACTTTGTCGAGCAGTACTTC; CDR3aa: CASKEAANFVEQYF
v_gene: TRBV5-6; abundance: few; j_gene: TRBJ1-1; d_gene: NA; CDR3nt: TGTGCCAGCAGCTTGATCCGGGGCACTGAAGCTTTCTTT; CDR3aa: CASSLIRGTEAFF
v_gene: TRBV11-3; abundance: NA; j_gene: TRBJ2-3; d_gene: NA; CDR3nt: TGTGCCAGCAGCTTTGCGGGTTCGCTAGATACGCAGTATTTT; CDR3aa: CASSFAGSLDTQYF
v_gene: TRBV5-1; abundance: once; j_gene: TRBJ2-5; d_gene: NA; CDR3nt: TGCGCCAGCAGCCCGGGACAACGAGAGACCCAGTACTTC; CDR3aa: CASSPGQRETQYF
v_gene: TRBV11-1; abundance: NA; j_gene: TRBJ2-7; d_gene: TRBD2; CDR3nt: TGTGCCAGCAGCCATAGCGGGAGAGTAGATGAGCAGTACTTC; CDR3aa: CASSHSGRVDEQYF
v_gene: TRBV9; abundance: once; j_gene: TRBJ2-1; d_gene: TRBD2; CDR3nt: TGTGCCAGCAGCCCGGGACTAGCGGGGGGTCTCTCCTACAATGAGCAGTTCTTC; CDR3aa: CASSPGLAGGLSYNEQFF